Described below is a single T cell receptor beta chain sequence and its context. The sample is drawn from a study of blood T cell repertoires in COVID-19. The wider study: Sites in the United States, Italy and Spain provided acute and convalescent COVID-19 samples. Sources were T cells, B-cell-depleted T cells, or PBMCs; the material itself was cDNA or gDNA.

Some clones are missing from TCRdb's copy, which holds only in-frame ones; the method was immunoSEQ multiplex PCR. The table has fewer than 250,000 clones, approximately 81% seen once. Germline loops: CDR1 LGHDT, CDR2 YNNKEL (reference sequence). The CDR3 covers 17 residues. Losses at the gene ends were 1 base for V and 8 bases for J; bases not matched to a gene: 10. The TCR originated in a human donor in a cohort sampled during active COVID-19. The sample comprised peripheral blood. J is TRBJ1-6 and V is TRBV3-1 (or the pseudogene TRBV3-2); 8 nucleotides align to TRBD1. Written as DNA, the CDR3 is TGTGCCAGCAGCCAAGTCCCCTTGACAGGGGCGCATTCACCCCTCCACTTT. The encoded protein is CASSQVPLTGAHSPLHF.